This T cell receptor beta chain was obtained from a study of glioma-infiltrating T cells after dendritic cell vaccination (dated by TCRdb to about 2016). With respect to the entire study: A cohort of roughly 15 glioblastoma patients from Phase I and II dendritic cell vaccination trials was included, of whom 9 were newly diagnosed and 6 had recurrent disease. Patients received autologous tumor lysate-pulsed dendritic cell vaccination between 2003 and 2012. The vaccine was prepared from monocyte-derived dendritic cells that were cultured for roughly 7 days with IL-4 and GM-CSF and then pulsed overnight with autologous tumor lysate. Three intradermal dendritic cell vaccine injections were administered to patients at biweekly intervals in the arm below the axilla. In glioblastoma patients vaccinated with dendritic cells, deep sequencing of TCR beta CDR3 regions served to measure the amount of tumor-infiltrating lymphocytes and to compare repertoires between tumor and blood. Survival after dendritic cell vaccination was correlated with TCR sequencing metrics, including TIL content and tumor-blood repertoire overlap. Study-level results and caveats: The cohort was small and heterogeneous, few patients had complete blood and tumor sets, and even fewer had initial-recurrent tumor pairs. The three-group TCR overlap response model was characterized as speculative, and prospective validation of the model was stated to be required. TCR clonality showed no direct relationship with survival, which suggests that a diverse polyclonal response may be important. Longer time to progression and overall survival after dendritic cell vaccination were predicted by higher estimated pretreatment TIL content.

The cysteine opens and the phenylalanine closes a CDR3 of 12 amino acids. The DNA shown is the 36-base CDR3, in frame from base 1. The V end loses 9 bases and the J end loses 6 bases, and a stretch of 11 bases separates them. CDR1 and CDR2 (WNHNN, SYGVQD) derive from the germline V gene (reference sequence). The sample's time point label, decoded: after dendritic cell vaccination, including at tumor progression/relapse. Selection of patients required sufficient residual fresh-frozen tumor tissue and over two years of available survival data. None of the glioblastoma patients carried an isocitrate dehydrogenase mutation, although molecular status otherwise varied. PBMC were collected before vaccination, two weeks after the third vaccination, and at tumor progression when it occurred. Genomic DNA was extracted with the Qiagen DNeasy Blood extraction Kit. In regard to this clone: There is no known antigen for this receptor. Nothing much larger sits one base from this clone, and base qualities are not available.

The immunoSEQ assay amplified TCRB CDR3 regions from roughly 2 micrograms of genomic DNA, or from all available DNA when less than that amount was available. The multiplex PCR employed 60 forward primers targeting TCR V beta segments and 13 reverse primers targeting J beta segments. To estimate the number of reads per starting template, synthetic control templates were added to each sample at limiting dilution. Reads of 87 bp were generated by sequencing on the Illumina HiSeq System. As for the authors' bioinformatics: PCR and sequencing errors were removed by a nearest neighbor algorithm that merged closely related sequences. TCR overlap was measured as the percentage of unique tumor TCR beta sequences also present in the same patient's peripheral blood. The immuneACCESS repertoire file appears here via TCRdb, limited to in-frame rearrangements. These files lack a portion of the clones; in checked studies, under half of the deficit traces to unresolved V genes, and the cause of the others is not known. The V and J calls and clone size are taken from that table; D and trimming were inferred from the DNA. The sample table holds some 58,000 clones, of which approximately 81% were seen once. The ten most abundant clones make up about 8.3% of the sample.

The source material was blood, sampled after dendritic cell vaccination. This clonotype was obtained from a human donor with glioblastoma. This chain joins TRBV10-1 to TRBJ2-2; the D gene cannot be resolved reliably. The DNA sequence is as follows: TGCGCCAGTTCTAGTACCGCCGGGGAGCTGTTTTTT. Translated, it gives CASSSTAGELFF.